One T cell receptor beta chain is described in this entry. What it binds is not known. The data are from a study of OX40 agonist ivuxolimab in advanced cancers. Assay: immunoSEQ multiplex PCR; the TCRdb copy retains only in-frame clones and omits some. The sample contains nearly 50,000 clones, over 85% of which appear only once. The CDR3 sequence is 15 residues long. Deletions cut 6 bases from V and 0 bases from J, with 14 bases between. CDR1 LNHDA and CDR2 SQIVND come from the germline V gene (reference sequence). Study-wide results and caveats: Also showing low normalized T-cell clonal expansion were some of the nonresponders.

The receptor was derived from an adult with an advanced solid tumor such as melanoma, head and neck, liver or kidney cancer. This sample comprised CD4+ or CD8+ T cells sorted from blood, obtained in a trial of the OX40 agonist ivuxolimab. V is TRBV19 and J is TRBJ2-5; tentatively, D is TRBD1 or TRBD2 (5 bases each). The CDR3 sequence is CASRPGTGYQETQYF. As DNA, the CDR3 is TGTGCCAGTAGGCCCGGGACGGGGTACCAAGAGACCCAGTACTTC. Full variable domain (outside the CDR3, taken from reference TRBV19 and TRBJ2-5): DGGITQSPKYLFRKEGQNVTLSCEQNLNHDAMYWYRQDPGQGLRLIYYSQIVNDFQKGDIAEGYSVSREKKESFPLTVTSAQKNPTAFYLCASRPGTGYQETQYFGPGTRLLVL.